The rows below give T cell receptor beta chains drawn from one sample of a study of blood T cells in healthy people across ages. MiXCR, applied by TCRdb to the 5' RACE reads, yields one record per CDR3 protein. The sample carries about 840,000 distinct CDR3 sequences, roughly 29% recorded once. A further study also used this sample, focusing on T cells of mothers and their children.

Specimen: blood. These receptors were obtained from a woman between 40 and 55 years old in good health. Each CDR3 is given with its conserved first and last residue. The D gene is left open where the match is weak. Not every row has a clone size; where given, it reads once, few, many or a size class.

D	V	J	length	size	DNA	CDR3
TRBD1	TRBV5-1	TRBJ2-5	13	many	TGCGCCAGCAGCAGGGACAGGGAAGAGACCCAGTACTTC	CASSRDREETQYF
NA	TRBV7-2	TRBJ1-5	16	NA	TGTGCCAGCAGCTTCGGGACGGGGGGAAGCAATCAGCCCCAGCATTTT	CASSFGTGGSNQPQHF
NA	TRBV20-1	TRBJ2-5	11	many	TGCAGTGCTAGAGATCGTGAGACCCAGTACTTC	CSARDRETQYF
TRBD2	TRBV5-1	TRBJ2-3	14	once	TGCGCCAGCAGCTTACGGGGGGAGGCAGATACGCAGTATTTT	CASSLRGEADTQYF
NA	TRBV19	TRBJ2-7	12	NA	TGTGCCAGTAGTATGGGGGGCTACGAGCAGTACTTC	CASSMGGYEQYF
NA	TRBV18	TRBJ1-2	14	NA	TGTGCCAGCTCACCAGACCAGGGCGGCTATGGCTACACCTTC	CASSPDQGGYGYTF
TRBD1	TRBV28	TRBJ1-1	11	NA	TGTGCCAGCAAGAGACAGGGTGAAGCTTTCTTT	CASKRQGEAFF
TRBD1	TRBV4-3	TRBJ1-1	15	many	TGCGCCAGCAGCCCCTTCGGGACAGGGGGCACTGAAGCTTTCTTT	CASSPFGTGGTEAFF
NA	TRBV12-3/TRBV12-4	TRBJ1-5	15	NA	TGTGCCAGCAGTTTTGGCCTCCCCTACGGTCAGCCCCAGCATTTT	CASSFGLPYGQPQHF
NA	TRBV7-6	TRBJ1-2	15	NA	TGTGCCAGCAGTTACGACAGGATTTCAAACTATGGCTACACCTTC	CASSYDRISNYGYTF
NA	TRBV15	TRBJ2-7	16	many	TGTGCCACCAGCAGCGCGGCCTCGCACTGGTCCTACGAGCAGTACTTC	CATSSAASHWSYEQYF
TRBD2	TRBV5-6	TRBJ2-5	16	few	TGTGCCAGCAGCCCCATGGCTAGCGGGGGGGAAGAGACCCAGTACTTC	CASSPMASGGEETQYF
TRBD1	TRBV6-5	TRBJ1-2	16	many	TGTGCCAGCAGCCAGGATAATATACAGGGGAACTATGGCTACACCTTC	CASSQDNIQGNYGYTF
TRBD1	TRBV5-1	TRBJ2-5	14	many	TGCGCCAGCAGCTCGGGACAGCTTCAAGAGACCCAGTACTTC	CASSSGQLQETQYF
NA	TRBV5-1	TRBJ2-5	14	NA	TGCGCCAGCAGCTCGGGACCAGGCATAGAGACCCAGTACTTC	CASSSGPGIETQYF
NA	TRBV5-1	TRBJ2-1	16	few	TGCGCCAGCAGAATGGGCGCGGACACCTCCTACAATGAGCAGTTCTTC	CASRMGADTSYNEQFF
TRBD1	TRBV4-3	TRBJ2-7	14	NA	TGCGCCAGCAGCCAAGTCGAGACAGGGAACGAGCACTACTTC	CASSQVETGNEHYF
TRBD1	TRBV6-1	TRBJ1-6	19	few	TGTGCCAGCAGTGAGATCCTTCAGGGGGCGAGCTCCTATAATTCACCCCTCCACTTT	CASSEILQGASSYNSPLHF
NA	TRBV18	TRBJ2-7	14	few	TGTGCCAGCTCACTTCCGTCGACCGGGGGCGAGCAGTACTTC	CASSLPSTGGEQYF
TRBD2	TRBV7-2	TRBJ2-5	17	NA	TGTGCCAGCAGCTCAGCGGGGGGGCTTCGAGGGACGGAGACCCAGTACTTC	CASSSAGGLRGTETQYF
NA	TRBV6-5	TRBJ2-1	15	few	TGTGCCAGCAAAAACCGCGACAGCCTCCAAGAGACCCAGTTCTTC	CASKNRDSLQETQFF
NA	TRBV12-3/TRBV12-4	TRBJ2-7	10	NA	TGTGCCAGCGCCTCCAACGAGCAGTACTTC	CASASNEQYF
TRBD1	TRBV29-1	TRBJ1-5	13	NA	TGCAGCGTTGGGACAGGGTCCGGTCAGCCCCAGCATTTT	CSVGTGSGQPQHF
TRBD2	TRBV6-5	TRBJ2-3	17	NA	TGTGCCAGCAGTTACTTCACTAGCGGGGGTAGCACAGATACGCAGTATTTT	CASSYFTSGGSTDTQYF
NA	TRBV4-3	TRBJ2-5	15	many	TGCGCCAGCAGCCAAGATTACGCGACCCAAGAGACCCAGTACTTC	CASSQDYATQETQYF
NA	TRBV9	TRBJ2-5	15	few	TGTGCCAGCAGCGTAGAGGAGGGGATCGGGGAGACCCAGTACTTC	CASSVEEGIGETQYF